The 11 T cell receptor beta chains in this list originate from one sample, sequenced in a study of kidney transplant recipient with SARS-CoV-2 infection. TCRdb reanalysed the reads using MiXCR and keeps one entry per CDR3 protein. The table records some 220,000 distinct CDR3 sequences, less than 35% of them present only once. The specimen comprised a blood sample, sampled at baseline and between days 110 and 120 from a kidney transplant recipient. These receptors were obtained from a male patient aged 25 to 39 who had COVID-19 and was a kidney transplant recipient. The graft donor may have contributed some T cells.

The sample holds many counts of this clonotype. The chain carries TRBV2 and TRBJ2-7; 8 nucleotides agree with TRBD1. CDR1 is SNHLY, CDR2 FYNNEI, per germline. The CDR3 contains 13 residues. The V and J ends lost 5 bases and 5 bases, in that order; junction bases with no gene match: 5. DNA of the CDR3: TGTGCCAGCAGTATACGGACAGGGAACGAGCAGTACTTC. Its protein is CASSIRTGNEQYF.

The sample holds many counts of this clonotype. This chain connects TRBV2 to TRBJ2-7, with 10 nucleotides matching TRBD2. CDR1 and CDR2 from the germline V gene are SNHLY and FYNNEI. V lost 8 bases, J lost 3 bases, and 4 bases stayed unmatched. The CDR3 length is 13 residues. The CDR3 nucleotides read TGTGCCAGCGAGTCTAGCGGGGGCTACGAGCAGTACTTC. Its translation: CASESSGGYEQYF.

This clonotype was seen at least ten times. The chain couples TRBV6-2 or TRBV6-3 to TRBJ1-1, with 7 positions matching TRBD1. V dropped 0 bases and J dropped 2; count of bases not matched to a gene: 6. Per germline, CDR1 MNHEY and CDR2 SVGEGT. This CDR3 comprises 16 residues. CDR3 sequence reads: CASSYSPTGHNTEAFF. In DNA form, the CDR3 reads TGTGCCAGCAGTTACTCGCCGACAGGGCATAACACTGAAGCTTTCTTT.

This clonotype has just a few counts. The rearrangement links TRBV30 to TRBJ1-1; possible D gene TRBD1, 5 bases. Looked up from germline, CDR1 is GTSNPN and CDR2 is SVGIG (reference sequence). Between the trimmed V and J ends, which lost 8 bases and 2 bases, there was a span of 15 bases. The CDR3 runs 13 residues. CDR3 region: CAATGTLNTEAFF. As DNA, the CDR3 is TGTGCCGCCACCGGGACCTTAAACACTGAAGCTTTCTTT.

As for this clonotype: The likely explanation is a read error, given a far larger clone one base away. The V call is TRBV3-1, the J call TRBJ1-1; 9 positions agree with TRBD1. Germline CDR1 reads LGHDT; CDR2 reads YNNKEL (reference sequence). The CDR3 has 14 residues. V lost 8 bases, J lost 1 base, and 5 bases stayed unmatched. This chain's CDR3 is CASGRGQGNTEAFF. The CDR3 coding sequence is TGTGCCAGCGGCCGGGGACAGGGGAACACTGAAGCTTTCTTT.

Notes on this clonotype: A much larger clone differs by one base, so this may be a read error. The chain has TRBV6-1 and TRBJ1-1; D might be TRBD1 (5 bases). CDR3 length equals 13 residues. From germline, CDR1 is MNHNS and CDR2 SASEGT. The CDR3 DNA reads TGTGCCAGCAGTGAACAGGGCTTCACTGGAGCTTTCTTT. Translating it yields CASSEQGFTGAFF.

Many counts were recorded for this clonotype. J is TRBJ1-2 and V is TRBV3-1; D ambiguous. The CDR3 runs to 17 residues. The germline V gene has CDR1 LGHDT and CDR2 YNNKEL (reference sequence). V was shortened by 4 bases and J by 4 bases, with 22 bases between the two germline ends. For the CDR3, the DNA is TGTGCCAGCAGCCCGTCTAGCACCCTTCGAAAGACCTATGGCTACACCTTC. Translated: CASSPSSTLRKTYGYTF.

This clonotype appeared many times. J is TRBJ2-2 and V is TRBV3-1; the D is unclear. The CDR3 runs 18 residues. Trimming removed 5 bases from V and 5 bases from J, with 24 bases in between. Germline CDR1 LGHDT, CDR2 YNNKEL (reference sequence). CDR3 loop: CASSYLTPISGLTGELFF. In nucleotides, the CDR3 is TGTGCCAGCAGCTACTTGACTCCCATTTCAGGCTTGACCGGGGAGCTGTTTTTT.

As regards this clonotype: A junction end diverges from the germline sequence, so it may reflect a read error. V and J are TRBV19 and TRBJ1-2; no reliable D call. This CDR3 contains 17 residues. The V gene's germline CDR1 is LNHDA and CDR2 SQIVND (reference sequence). The CDR3 loop reads CASSTSATNRTTYGCTF. In DNA, the CDR3 is TGTGCCAGTAGTACTAGTGCGACAAATCGAACGACCTATGGCTGCACCTTC.

At least ten counts were recorded for this clonotype. Germline and junction disagree at one end, which may indicate a read error. CDR3 DNA: TGTGCCAGCAGACAAGATAGCAATCAGCCCCAGCATTTT. Protein sequence: CASRQDSNQPQHF. This chain links TRBV14 with TRBJ1-5; D unclear. The CDR3 loop spans 13 amino acids. From germline, CDR1 is SGHDN and CDR2 FVKESK.

Concerning this clonotype: A read error may be the cause here, since a much bigger clone is one base away. V is TRBV19 and J is TRBJ2-7; 9 bases fit TRBD1. Germline assignment: CDR1 LNHDA and CDR2 SQIVND (reference sequence). Germline trimming cut 5 bases from V and 5 bases from J; bases unmatched to any gene: 7. The CDR3 extends over 14 amino acids. DNA for the CDR3: TGTGCCAGTAGTGGTGGGGACAGGGTCGACGAGCAGTACTTC. This encodes CASSGGDRVDEQYF.